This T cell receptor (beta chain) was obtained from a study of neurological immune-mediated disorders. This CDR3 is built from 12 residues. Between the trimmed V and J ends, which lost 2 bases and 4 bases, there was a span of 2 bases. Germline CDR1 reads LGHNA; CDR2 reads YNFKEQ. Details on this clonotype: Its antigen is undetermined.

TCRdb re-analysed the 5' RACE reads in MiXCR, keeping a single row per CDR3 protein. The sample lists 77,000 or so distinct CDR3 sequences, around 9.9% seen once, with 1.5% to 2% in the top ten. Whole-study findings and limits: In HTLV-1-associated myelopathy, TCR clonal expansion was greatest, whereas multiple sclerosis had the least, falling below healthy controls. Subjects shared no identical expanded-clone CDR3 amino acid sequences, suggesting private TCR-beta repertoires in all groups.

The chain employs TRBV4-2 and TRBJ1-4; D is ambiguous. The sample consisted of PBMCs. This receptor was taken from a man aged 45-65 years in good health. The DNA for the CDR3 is TGTGCCAGCAGCCAACTTAATGAAAAACTGTTTTTT. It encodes CASSQLNEKLFF.